The clone carrying this T cell receptor beta chain has just a few counts. Authors' methods: Reference gene primers were amplified, and this amplification served to estimate nucleated cell counts. The table came from immunoSEQ multiplex PCR; TCRdb's copy has only in-frame clones and leaves some out. V and J calls and clone size come straight from that table; D and trimming were deduced from the DNA. The sample lists around 270,000 clones, about 85% occurring once. The record originates from a study of blood T cell repertoires in COVID-19. About the research overall: Whether acute or convalescent, the COVID-19 samples came from the United States, Italy and Spain. PBMCs, B-cell-depleted T cells, or T cells were the source of the cDNA or gDNA that made up the material.

Followed over time, Seattle patients had been enrolled while infection was active. The TCR comes from a human donor with COVID-19, enrolled during active disease. The donor label of this sample is uncertain. The sample was peripheral blood.

CDR3 region: CASSSSYPKAFF. Written as DNA, the CDR3 is TGTGCCAGCAGCTCTTCCTATCCCAAAGCTTTCTTT. The gene calls are TRBV21-1 and TRBJ1-1. TRBV21-1 is labeled a pseudogene. The CDR3 has 12 residues.